A selection of T cell receptor beta chains follows, all from one sample in a study of T cells in Graves' hyperthyroidism and ophthalmopathy. MiXCR was run by TCRdb on the multiplex PCR reads, yielding one entry per CDR3 protein. The data show more than 350,000 distinct CDR3 sequences, roughly 15% seen once. Specimen: blood. The origin of the receptors is a woman aged 25 to 39 with Graves' ophthalmopathy. CDR3s include the opening cysteine and the closing phenylalanine or tryptophan. Fields, in order: J gene, V gene, D gene, clone size, CDR3 DNA, CDR3 protein. A D gene is named only where the DNA matches it firmly. Not every row has a clone size; where given, it reads once, few, many or a size class.

j_call: TRBJ1-5; v_call: TRBV28; d_call: NA; clone_size: NA; cdr3_nt: TGTGCCAGGGGGGGTAGGACCCAGCATTTT; cdr3_aa: CARGGRTQHF
j_call: TRBJ1-1; v_call: TRBV12-3/TRBV12-4; d_call: TRBD1; clone_size: many; cdr3_nt: TGTGCCAGCAGTTTGAGCCAGGGGGGCACTGAAGCTTTCTTT; cdr3_aa: CASSLSQGGTEAFF
j_call: TRBJ1-1; v_call: TRBV19; d_call: NA; clone_size: many; cdr3_nt: TGTGCCAGTAGGATAATACGCGACGGCAAGAACACTGAAGCTTTCTTT; cdr3_aa: CASRIIRDGKNTEAFF
j_call: TRBJ2-7; v_call: TRBV9; d_call: NA; clone_size: NA; cdr3_nt: TGTGCCAGCAGCGTAGGAGGGCCGGGGGAGCAGTACTTC; cdr3_aa: CASSVGGPGEQYF
j_call: TRBJ1-3; v_call: TRBV15; d_call: NA; clone_size: few; cdr3_nt: TGTGCCACCAGCAGAGACTCGACAGAGGCTGGAAACACCATATATTTT; cdr3_aa: CATSRDSTEAGNTIYF
j_call: TRBJ2-1; v_call: TRBV18; d_call: NA; clone_size: many; cdr3_nt: TGTGCCAGCTCACGGATACGGGGAGCCCTGGATGAGCAGTTCTTC; cdr3_aa: CASSRIRGALDEQFF
j_call: TRBJ2-1; v_call: TRBV14; d_call: TRBD2; clone_size: NA; cdr3_nt: TGTGCCAGCAGCCATAGACTAGCGTCAAGTGAGCAGTTCTTC; cdr3_aa: CASSHRLASSEQFF
j_call: TRBJ2-7; v_call: TRBV11-2; d_call: TRBD2; clone_size: many; cdr3_nt: TGTGCCAGCAGCTTAGAAGTAGCGGGGGCTTTCTACGAGCAGTACTTC; cdr3_aa: CASSLEVAGAFYEQYF
j_call: TRBJ1-4; v_call: TRBV27; d_call: TRBD1; clone_size: few; cdr3_nt: TGTGCCAGCGGGTCCGGCAGGGGGGCAACTAATGAAAAACTGTTTTTT; cdr3_aa: CASGSGRGATNEKLFF
j_call: TRBJ1-1; v_call: TRBV3-1; d_call: NA; clone_size: many; cdr3_nt: TGTGCCAGCAGCCAAGGGACGTCCAAGACTGAAGCTTTCTTT; cdr3_aa: CASSQGTSKTEAFF
j_call: TRBJ2-7; v_call: TRBV13; d_call: NA; clone_size: few; cdr3_nt: TGTGCCAGCAGCTCCCTCGCCCGGGACGGCTACGAGCAGTACTTC; cdr3_aa: CASSSLARDGYEQYF
j_call: TRBJ2-3; v_call: TRBV19; d_call: TRBD2; clone_size: few; cdr3_nt: TGTGCCAGTAGCCCCGGGACTAGCCTCGCAGATACGCAGTATTTT; cdr3_aa: CASSPGTSLADTQYF
j_call: TRBJ1-2; v_call: TRBV27; d_call: NA; clone_size: many; cdr3_nt: TGTGCCAGCAGGGAGTCCGCCAACTATGGCTACACCTTC; cdr3_aa: CASRESANYGYTF